Only a few counts were recorded for the clone carrying this T cell receptor (beta chain). The antigen is unknown. The sample is drawn from a study of cytomegalovirus exposure and HLA in healthy donors. Findings and limits, study-wide: Prediction of most subjects' HLA-A and HLA-B alleles by TCR beta sequences was reportedly accurate. Among TCR beta chains, those listed as cytomegalovirus-associated numbered 164.

The PCR employed 60 Vbeta primers together with 13 Jbeta primers. Profiling relied on immunoSEQ multiplex PCR, and the TCRdb table lists in-frame clones only, not all of them. This table has 110,000 to 150,000 clones, roughly 9.4% appearing once. CDR3 length: 16 amino acids. The germline gives CDR1 LGHNA, CDR2 YNFKEQ. With 4 bases removed from V and 3 bases from J, the gap between germline ends came to 15 bases. This rearrangement joins TRBV4-2 to TRBJ1-4; D is undetermined. The sample comprised PBMCs. The sequence derives from a male donor in good health and CMV-seronegative. In DNA, the CDR3 is TGTGCCAGCAGCCCCATAGGAGGATCCTCTAATGAAAAACTGTTTTTT. Its protein product is CASSPIGGSSNEKLFF.